The next 21 T cell receptor beta chains were all read from a single sample in a study of tumor and adjacent non-tumor tissue in lung cancer. RNA was extracted from bulk tissue without any cell sorting. More than 3 cm separated this lung sample from the edge of the tumor. Three rounds of nested PCR, following a modified ARM-PCR protocol, produced the TCRbeta library. TCRdb reanalysed the multiplex PCR reads using MiXCR and keeps one entry per CDR3 protein. This sample yields more than 35,000 distinct CDR3 sequences, of which 60% to 65% are seen a single time; around 17% belongs to the top ten. The specimen was distant non-tumor lung tissue. These receptors were collected from a woman between 40 and 50 years old with non-small cell lung cancer.

The chain links TRBV7-9 to TRBJ2-3; perhaps TRBD2 as D (5 bases). V lost 1 base and J lost 0, with 11 bases in between. This CDR3 contains 16 residues. Germline loops: CDR1 SEHNR, CDR2 FQNEAQ (reference sequence). The CDR3 is CASSLERYRSTDTQYF. In DNA form, the CDR3 reads TGTGCCAGCAGCTTAGAGCGGTATCGTAGCACAGATACGCAGTATTTT.

This clonotype was recorded at least ten times. The rearrangement uses TRBV12-3 or TRBV12-4 and TRBJ1-3; no reliable D call. V was trimmed by 4 bases and J by 0 bases, leaving 7 bases between them. The CDR3 has 14 amino acids. This CDR3 reads CASSSGFSGNTIYF. The DNA for the CDR3 is TGTGCCAGCAGTTCGGGGTTCTCTGGAAACACCATATATTTT.

The chain uses TRBV29-1 and TRBJ2-1; 7 bases align to TRBD2. This CDR3 has 14 residues. CDR1 is SQVTM, CDR2 ANQGSEA, per germline. The CDR3 is CSRRGWREFGEQFF. The CDR3 nucleotides read TGCAGTAGGCGGGGGTGGCGGGAGTTCGGTGAGCAGTTCTTC.

This clonotype turned up a few times. It may be a read error: a sequence one base away is much more abundant. The genes are TRBV5-1 and TRBJ2-1, with D possibly being TRBD1 (6 bases). The CDR3 runs 17 residues. Germline CDR1 SGHRS, CDR2 YFSETQ. CDR3 coding DNA: TGCACCAGCAGCGCCCCCCAGGGGACAAAAGGCGGAGATGAGCAGTTCTTC. Residues: CTSSAPQGTKGGDEQFF.

To note about this clonotype: The CDR3 ends on some other residue instead of the conserved phenylalanine or tryptophan, so this is likely a read error. The chain is built from TRBV12-3 or TRBV12-4 and TRBJ1-1, with D possibly being TRBD1 (6 bases). The CDR3 runs to 13 residues. With 11 bases removed from V and 7 bases from J, the gap between germline ends came to 20 bases. The CDR3 reads CACKRDQGIEAFI. The CDR3 DNA reads TGTGCCTGCAAAAGGGATCAGGGGATTGAAGCTTTCATT.

Of note for this clonotype: A read error may explain this, as a much larger clone is one base away. The chain recombines TRBV5-1 with TRBJ2-2, with D hard to call. V was cut by 0 bases and J by 5 bases, with 11 bases left in between. The CDR3 covers 15 residues. Germline-derived CDR1 and CDR2 are SGHRS and YFSETQ. This CDR3 is CASSLGHGRTGELFF. The CDR3 region has the DNA TGCGCCAGCAGCTTGGGGCATGGAAGAACCGGGGAGCTGTTTTTT.

This clonotype has a handful of counts. Here the CDR3 DNA reads TGCGCCAGCAGCCCTGAAACCGGGGGCCGTGGCTACACCTTC. It encodes CASSPETGGRGYTF. The chain combines TRBV5-1 with TRBJ1-2; D may be TRBD1 (6 bases). Germline loops: CDR1 SGHRS, CDR2 YFSETQ. This CDR3 comprises 14 residues. Trimming removed 4 bases at V and 7 bases at J, with 17 bases between. Combining the CDR3 with reference TRBV5-1 and TRBJ1-2 gives the whole variable domain KAGVTQTPRYLIKTRGQQVTLSCSPISGHRSVSWYQQTPGQGLQFLFEYFSETQRNKGNFPGRFSGRQFSNSRSEMNVSTLELGDSALYLCASSPETGGRGYTFGSGTRLTVV.

There are many counts of this clonotype. The chain recombines TRBV20-1 with TRBJ2-5; 7 nucleotides agree with TRBD1. Germline trimming cut 5 bases from V and 2 bases from J; bases unmatched to any gene: 5. Germline values: CDR1 DFQATT, CDR2 SNEGSKA (reference sequence). The CDR3 spans 13 residues. The CDR3 protein is CSAGGQLQETQYF. DNA for the CDR3: TGCAGTGCTGGGGGACAGCTACAAGAGACCCAGTACTTC.

Comments on this clonotype: One end of the junction is discordant with germline, which a read error may explain. J is TRBJ2-2 and V is TRBV7-9; TRBD2 might be the D (6 bases). The germline V gene has CDR1 SEHNR and CDR2 FQNEAQ (reference sequence). The CDR3 loop spans 15 amino acids. CDR3 loop: CASSRGTGNTGELFF. The CDR3 nucleotides are TGTGCTAGCAGCCGGGGGACCGGAAACACCGGGGAGCTGTTTTTT.

With respect to this clonotype: A much larger clone lies one base from this, so it may be a read error. The rearrangement links TRBV5-1 to TRBJ2-7; no clear D. The CDR3 is 14 amino acids. Per the germline V gene, CDR1 is SGHRS and CDR2 is YFSETQ. CDR3: CASSLVAVGYKQYF. The CDR3 region has the DNA TGCGCCAGCAGCTTGGTGGCAGTAGGCTACAAGCAGTACTTC.

As concerns this clonotype: A much larger clonotype is one base distant, so this may be a read error. The chain's CDR3 is CASSRLPYKQYF. As DNA, the CDR3 is TGTGCCAGCAGCCGTCTACCCTACAAGCAGTACTTC. The V gene is TRBV6-6, the J gene TRBJ2-7, with unresolved D. This CDR3 has 12 amino acids. Germline CDR1 reads MNHNY; CDR2 reads SVGAGI (reference sequence).

Turning to this clonotype: One end of the junction fails to match germline, which may point to a read error. V gene TRBV6-1 combines with J gene TRBJ1-5; D is possibly TRBD1 (6 bases). The CDR3 totals 15 residues. Per the germline V gene, CDR1 is MNHNS and CDR2 is SASEGT. As DNA, the CDR3 is TGTGCCAGCAATGAAAACCAGGGGAGTGGTCAGCCCCAGCATTTT. Encoded protein: CASNENQGSGQPQHF.

There are many counts of this clonotype. The genes are TRBV7-9 and TRBJ2-7, with 10 bases identical to TRBD1. The CDR3 is 15 amino acids. Unmatched junction bases numbered 6, after V lost 4 bases and J lost 3 bases. Germline CDR1 reads SEHNR; CDR2 reads FQNEAQ (reference sequence). CDR3 sequence: CASSSPDRGDYEQYF. The DNA of the CDR3 is TGTGCCAGCAGCTCCCCGGACAGGGGGGACTACGAGCAGTACTTC.

The rearrangement uses TRBV18 and TRBJ2-7; D is perhaps TRBD1 (6 bases). This CDR3 region has 14 residues. CDR1 KGHSH and CDR2 LQKENI come from the germline V gene. With 2 bases removed from V and 5 bases from J, the gap between germline ends came to 13 bases. Here the CDR3 reads CASSPSIAGDEQYF. Here the CDR3 DNA reads TGTGCCAGCTCACCATCTATCGCAGGGGACGAGCAGTACTTC.

Turning to this clonotype: Sequence at one end of the junction differs from germline and may be a read error. The chain employs TRBV4-1 and TRBJ2-3, with a tentative D call TRBD2 (5 bases). The CDR3 has 15 amino acids. Germline V gene data show CDR1 as MGHRA and CDR2 as YSYEKL. CDR3 region: CASSQDPGSSDTQYF. For the CDR3, the DNA is TGCGCCAGCAGTCAAGATCCGGGATCCAGCGATACGCAGTATTTT.

This sequence joins TRBV7-8 and TRBJ1-2, with TRBD1 as a possible D gene (6 bases). Trimming took off 7 bases at V and 4 bases at J, with 19 bases between the two ends. Germline CDR1 and CDR2: SGHVS and FQNEAQ. This CDR3 region has 15 residues. This CDR3 reads CASNSQTGQTYGYTF. DNA for the CDR3: TGTGCCAGCAACTCCCAGACTGGACAGACCTATGGCTACACCTTC.

A note on this clonotype: A junction end diverges from the germline sequence, so it may reflect a read error. The chain carries TRBV4-1 and TRBJ2-7, with D perhaps matching TRBD1 (7 bases). The germline gives CDR1 MGHRA, CDR2 YSYEKL. The CDR3 length is 16 residues. CDR3 nucleotides: TGCGCCAGCAGCCAAGAGGGGCCAGGGGGGAGGAACGAGCAGAAGTTC. Encoded protein: CASSQEGPGGRNEQKF.

Comment on this clonotype: The junction differs from germline at one of its ends, possibly a read error. V and J are TRBV6-2 or TRBV6-3 and TRBJ2-5; tentatively, D is TRBD1 or TRBD2 (5 bases each). Per germline, CDR1 MNHEY and CDR2 SVGEGT. The CDR3 loop spans 14 amino acids. The CDR3 is CANARGTDLETHYF. The CDR3 DNA reads TGCGCCAACGCGAGGGGAACCGACCTGGAGACCCACTACTTC.

This clonotype was seen just once. An end of the junction does not agree with germline; a read error may underlie this. V is TRBV11-2 and J is TRBJ1-6; D is possibly TRBD1 (6 bases). Germline lookup yields CDR1 SGHAT and CDR2 FQNNGV. The CDR3 consists of 17 residues. The CDR3 spells CTSSLTLGTNRSSPLHF. The CDR3 DNA follows: TGTACCAGCAGCTTAACATTAGGGACAAACCGAAGTTCACCCCTCCACTTT.

As concerns this clonotype: An end of the junction does not agree with germline; a read error may underlie this. The genes are TRBV11-2 and TRBJ2-7; possible D gene TRBD1, 5 bases. This CDR3 spans 13 amino acids. Germline values: CDR1 SGHAT, CDR2 FQNNGV. CDR3 sequence: CVSSLAPGHEQYF. Written as DNA, the CDR3 is TGTGTCAGCAGCTTAGCCCCAGGGCACGAACAATACTTC.

On this clonotype itself: This sequence may be a read error, since a much larger clone differs from it by one base. J is TRBJ2-5 and V is TRBV6-2 or TRBV6-3; tentative D call: TRBD2 (6 bases). The length of the CDR3 is 12 residues. Per the germline V gene, CDR1 is MNHEY and CDR2 is SVGEGT. The CDR3 nucleotides are TGTACCAGCAGTCCCCTAGCGAGGGCCCAGTACTTC. Its protein product is CTSSPLARAQYF.